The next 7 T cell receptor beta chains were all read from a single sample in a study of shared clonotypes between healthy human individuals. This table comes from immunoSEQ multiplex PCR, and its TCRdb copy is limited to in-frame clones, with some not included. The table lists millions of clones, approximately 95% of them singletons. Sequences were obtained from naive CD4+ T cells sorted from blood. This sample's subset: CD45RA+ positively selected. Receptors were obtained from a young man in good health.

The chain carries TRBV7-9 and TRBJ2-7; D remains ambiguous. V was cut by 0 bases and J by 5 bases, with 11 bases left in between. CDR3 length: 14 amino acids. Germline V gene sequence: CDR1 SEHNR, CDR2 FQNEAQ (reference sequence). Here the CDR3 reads CASSLAVLRDEQYF. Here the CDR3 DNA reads TGTGCCAGCAGCTTAGCGGTACTTAGGGACGAGCAGTACTTC.

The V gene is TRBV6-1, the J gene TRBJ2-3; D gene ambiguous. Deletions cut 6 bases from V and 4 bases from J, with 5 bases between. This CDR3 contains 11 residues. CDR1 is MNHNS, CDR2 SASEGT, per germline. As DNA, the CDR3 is TGTGCCAGCAGCCGGTCAGATACGCAGTATTTT. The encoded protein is CASSRSDTQYF.

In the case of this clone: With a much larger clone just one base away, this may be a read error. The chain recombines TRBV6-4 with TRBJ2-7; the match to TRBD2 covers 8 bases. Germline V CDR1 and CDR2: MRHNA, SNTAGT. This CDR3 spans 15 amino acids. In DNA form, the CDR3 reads TGTGCCATCAGTGTTGAAGCGGGAGAGTACTACGAGCAGTACTTC. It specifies CAISVEAGEYYEQYF.

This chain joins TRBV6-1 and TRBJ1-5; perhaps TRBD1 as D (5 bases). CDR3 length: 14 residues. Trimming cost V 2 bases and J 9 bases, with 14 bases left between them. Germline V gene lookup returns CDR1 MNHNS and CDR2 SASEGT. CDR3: CASSERGRAAPQHF. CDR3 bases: TGTGCCAGCAGTGAAAGGGGCAGGGCTGCGCCCCAGCATTTT.

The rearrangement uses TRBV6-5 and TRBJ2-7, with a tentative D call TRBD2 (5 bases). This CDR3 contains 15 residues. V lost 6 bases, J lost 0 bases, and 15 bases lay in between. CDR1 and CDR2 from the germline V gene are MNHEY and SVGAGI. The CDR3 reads CASRHRADSSYEQYF. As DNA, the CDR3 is TGTGCCAGCAGGCACAGAGCGGACTCCTCCTACGAGCAGTACTTC.

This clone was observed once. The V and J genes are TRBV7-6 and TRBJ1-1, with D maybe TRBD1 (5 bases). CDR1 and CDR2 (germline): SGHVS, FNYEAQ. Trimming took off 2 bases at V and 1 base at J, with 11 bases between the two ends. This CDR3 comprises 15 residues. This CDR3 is CASSLWTTKNTEAFF. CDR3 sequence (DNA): TGTGCCAGCAGCTTATGGACAACTAAGAACACTGAAGCTTTCTTT. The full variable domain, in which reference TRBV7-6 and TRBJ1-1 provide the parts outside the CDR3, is GAGVSQSPRYKVTKRGQDVALRCDPISGHVSLYWYRQALGQGPEFLTYFNYEAQQDKSGLPNDRFSAERPEGSISTLTIQRTEQRDSAMYRCASSLWTTKNTEAFFGQGTRLTVV.

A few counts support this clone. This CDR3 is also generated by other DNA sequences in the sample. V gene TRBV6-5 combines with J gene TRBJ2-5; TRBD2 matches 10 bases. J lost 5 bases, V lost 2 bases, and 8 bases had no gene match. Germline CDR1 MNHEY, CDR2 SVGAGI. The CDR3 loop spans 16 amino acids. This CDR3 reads CASSYERGGLRETQYF. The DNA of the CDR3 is TGTGCCAGCAGTTACGAGCGGGGGGGCCTGAGGGAGACCCAGTACTTC.